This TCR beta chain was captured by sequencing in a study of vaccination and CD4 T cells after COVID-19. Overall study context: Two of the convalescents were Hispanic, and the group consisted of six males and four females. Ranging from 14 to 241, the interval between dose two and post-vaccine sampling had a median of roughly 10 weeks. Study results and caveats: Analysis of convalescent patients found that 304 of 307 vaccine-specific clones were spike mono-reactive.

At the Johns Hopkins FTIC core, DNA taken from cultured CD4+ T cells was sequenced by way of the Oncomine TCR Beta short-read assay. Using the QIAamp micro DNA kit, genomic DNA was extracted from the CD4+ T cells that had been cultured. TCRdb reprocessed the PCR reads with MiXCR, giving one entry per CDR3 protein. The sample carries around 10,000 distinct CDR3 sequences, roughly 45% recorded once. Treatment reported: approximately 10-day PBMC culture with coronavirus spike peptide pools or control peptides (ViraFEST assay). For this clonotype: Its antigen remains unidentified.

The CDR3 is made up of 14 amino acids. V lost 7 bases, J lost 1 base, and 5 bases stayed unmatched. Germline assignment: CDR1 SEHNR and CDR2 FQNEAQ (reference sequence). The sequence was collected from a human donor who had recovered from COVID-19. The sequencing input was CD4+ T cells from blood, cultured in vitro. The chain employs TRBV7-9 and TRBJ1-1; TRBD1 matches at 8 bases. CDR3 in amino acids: CASIRTGGNTEAFF. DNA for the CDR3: TGTGCCAGCATTAGAACAGGGGGGAACACTGAAGCTTTCTTT.